These 21 T cell receptor beta chains were all obtained from the same sample, sequenced in a study of shared T cell receptors in the human thymus. Some clones are missing from TCRdb's copy, which holds only in-frame ones; the method was immunoSEQ multiplex PCR. The table has about 660,000 clones, around 87% seen once. This same sample was also taken into another study, of human thymus T cells.

The sample was thymocytes. Source of these receptors: a boy less than two years old with a congenital heart defect.

This sequence joins TRBV19 and TRBJ1-4; no firm D call. Trimming took off 4 bases at V and 11 bases at J, with 17 bases between the two ends. The V gene's germline CDR1 is LNHDA and CDR2 SQIVND (reference sequence). CDR3 size: 14 residues. CDR3 in amino acids: CASSTLSEPLKLFF. The CDR3 region has the DNA TGTGCCAGTAGTACCCTTTCGGAGCCCCTTAAACTGTTTTTT.

This chain uses TRBV19 with TRBJ1-1; unclear D gene. The V gene lost 10 bases and the J gene lost 0 bases, with 21 bases spanning the gap. The CDR3 is made up of 16 amino acids. From germline, CDR1 is LNHDA and CDR2 SQIVND (reference sequence). The DNA for the CDR3 is TGTGCCACGACGACATTCCGGGGTTACATGAACACTGAAGCTTTCTTT. It yields the protein CATTTFRGYMNTEAFF.

This clone was counted once. This sequence joins TRBV2 and TRBJ1-2; D ambiguous. The CDR3 is made up of 15 amino acids. V lost 3 bases to trimming and J lost 7 bases, with 18 bases between them. Germline V gives CDR1 SNHLY, CDR2 FYNNEI. The CDR3, as DNA: TGTGCCAGCAGTGATCTCCCGATACCCCACGGTGGCTACACCTTC. Its translation: CASSDLPIPHGGYTF.

This clone showed up just a few times. The V gene is TRBV29-1, the J gene TRBJ2-2, with TRBD1 matching 7 bases. This CDR3 contains 16 residues. In germline, CDR1 is SQVTM, CDR2 ANQGSEA. With 6 bases clipped from V and 3 bases from J, the junction kept 13 bases outside the gene matches. CDR3 bases: TGCAGCGTCCCTGGCGGAAACGACAGGGACACCGGGGAGCTGTTTTTT. Its translation is CSVPGGNDRDTGELFF.

This chain uses TRBV5-1 with TRBJ2-1, with 10 bases that match TRBD2. CDR3 length: 18 residues. Trimming took 2 bases from V and 5 from J; bases not matched to a gene: 13. CDR1 and CDR2 from the germline V gene are SGHRS and YFSETQ. The DNA for the CDR3 is TGCGCCAGCAGCTTTAAACGAGCGGGAGGGCCTTTAGACAATGAGCAGTTCTTC. It is translated as CASSFKRAGGPLDNEQFF.

For this clone: At one end the junction does not follow the germline gene, possibly because of a read error. Other DNA sequences of this sample code for an identical CDR3. This chain connects TRBV28 to TRBJ2-1; 8 nucleotides line up with TRBD1. The CDR3 has 15 residues. Germline CDR1 MDHEN, CDR2 SYDVKM. The CDR3 reads CASSFGTGGYNEQFF. CDR3 DNA: TGTGCTAGCAGTTTTGGAACAGGGGGTTACAATGAGCAGTTCTTC.

The V call is TRBV28, the J call TRBJ2-7; D possibly corresponds to TRBD2 (7 bases). This CDR3 has 12 amino acids. Trimming took 2 bases from V and 7 from J, leaving 9 bases between them. Germline assignment: CDR1 MDHEN and CDR2 SYDVKM. DNA of the CDR3: TGTGCCAGCAGTTTAGGGAGGGGGGAGCAGTACTTC. Protein sequence: CASSLGRGEQYF.

The chain employs TRBV27 and TRBJ2-2, with D possibly matching TRBD2 (6 bases). CDR1 is MNHEY, CDR2 SMNVEV, per germline (reference sequence). The CDR3 consists of 17 residues. Deletions cut 6 bases from V and 8 bases from J, with 25 bases between. The DNA for the CDR3 is TGTGCCAGCAGAGCAACTAGCAGGCTAGCACTAGTGGGGGAGCTGTTTTTT. Its protein is CASRATSRLALVGELFF.

This rearrangement joins TRBV28 to TRBJ2-1; TRBD2 aligns across 14 bases. J was trimmed by 8 bases and V by 5 bases; bases with no gene match: 5. Per the germline V gene, CDR1 is MDHEN and CDR2 is SYDVKM. This CDR3 is built from 15 residues. CDR3 nucleotides: TGTGCCAGCAGTCTCAGGACTAGCGGGGGGTATGAGCAGTTCTTC. Its protein product is CASSLRTSGGYEQFF.

The V gene is TRBV6-5, the J gene TRBJ2-1; maybe TRBD1 (5 bases). The CDR3 consists of 12 residues. V was clipped by 0 bases and J by 8 bases, with 5 bases between them. The germline gives CDR1 MNHEY, CDR2 SVGAGI. CDR3 sequence (DNA): TGTGCCAGCAGTTACTCAGGGGATGAGCAGTTCTTC. Translation: CASSYSGDEQFF.

This clone came up once. This chain uses TRBV6-6 with TRBJ2-1; 7 nucleotides match TRBD1. This CDR3 has 15 residues. V lost 10 bases to trimming and J lost 4 bases; unmatched junction nucleotides: 13. Germline CDR1 is MNHNY and CDR2 is SVGAGI (reference sequence). The CDR3 region is CATQLPGQNYNEQFF. As DNA, the CDR3 is TGTGCCACCCAACTCCCGGGACAGAATTACAATGAGCAGTTCTTC.

The genes are TRBV30 and TRBJ2-7, with a weak D call TRBD1 (6 bases). Per germline, CDR1 GTSNPN and CDR2 SVGIG (reference sequence). The ends were cut back, 7 bases at V and 2 bases at J, with 18 bases in the middle. This CDR3 comprises 14 residues. The CDR3 is CAYSDRFCTYEQYF. DNA for the CDR3: TGTGCCTACTCAGACAGGTTTTGCACCTACGAGCAGTACTTC.

The rearrangement links TRBV6-5 to TRBJ2-7; TRBD1 is a possible D gene (8 bases). The CDR3 is 14 residues long. The V end lost 5 bases, the J end lost 6 bases, and 17 bases lay between the germline ends. Per the germline V gene, CDR1 is MNHEY and CDR2 is SVGAGI. The CDR3 reads CASSVGQGGSEQYF. The CDR3, as DNA: TGTGCCAGCAGTGTTGGACAGGGAGGGTCCGAGCAGTACTTC.

The chain employs TRBV28 and TRBJ1-1; TRBD1 agrees at 9 bases. CDR3 length: 14 amino acids. Germline CDR1 reads MDHEN; CDR2 reads SYDVKM. Losses at the gene ends were 4 bases for V and 4 bases for J; bases not matched to a gene: 4. CDR3 DNA: TGTGCCAGCAGTTATGCGGGACAGGGCACTGAAGCTTTCTTT. It yields the protein CASSYAGQGTEAFF.

This chain links TRBV10-1 with TRBJ2-7, with 10 positions matching TRBD1. The CDR3 is 17 residues long. The germline V gene encodes CDR1 WNHNN and CDR2 SYGVQD (reference sequence). The V segment lost 0 bases and the J segment 2 bases; nucleotides outside the gene matches: 7. The CDR3 region is CASSESRPGQGAYEQYF. In nucleotides, the CDR3 is TGCGCCAGCAGTGAGTCTAGGCCCGGACAGGGGGCCTACGAGCAGTACTTC.

J is TRBJ2-5 and V is TRBV9; 11 nucleotides align to TRBD2. Germline V gives CDR1 SGDLS, CDR2 YYNGEE. CDR3 size: 16 residues. V shed 3 bases, J shed 1 base, and the junction held 5 bases outside the gene matches. The CDR3 is CASSEGGLAVQETQYF. CDR3 DNA sequence: TGTGCCAGCAGCGAGGGGGGACTAGCGGTCCAAGAGACCCAGTACTTC. Supplemented by reference TRBV9 and TRBJ2-5, the full variable domain reads DSGVTQTPKHLITATGQRVTLRCSPRSGDLSVYWYQQSLDQGLQFLIQYYNGEERAKGNILERFSAQQFPDLHSELNLSSLELGDSALYFCASSEGGLAVQETQYFGPGTRLLVL.

V is TRBV5-6 and J is TRBJ1-2; perhaps TRBD1 as D (6 bases). CDR1 is SGHDT and CDR2 is YYEEEE in the germline V gene. Trimming took 4 bases from V and 9 from J, leaving 31 bases between them. The CDR3 loop spans 18 amino acids. CDR3 protein: CASSTAPALMQGIVSYTF. The CDR3 DNA sequence: TGTGCCAGCAGCACCGCCCCTGCCCTCATGCAGGGGATAGTTAGCTACACCTTC.

The CDR3 nucleotides read TGTGCCAGCGGCACAGGGCGTAATTCACCCCTCCACTTT. Translating gives CASGTGRNSPLHF. The J gene is TRBJ1-6, the V gene TRBV7-3; perhaps TRBD1 as D (6 bases). The CDR3 runs 13 residues. From germline, CDR1 is SGHTA and CDR2 FQGTGA. Trimming cost V 8 bases and J 6 bases, with 11 bases left between them.

This sequence joins TRBV2 and TRBJ2-5; D is unclear. Germline V gene sequence: CDR1 SNHLY, CDR2 FYNNEI. V was clipped by 4 bases and J by 2 bases, with 17 bases between them. The CDR3 is made up of 16 amino acids. CDR3 nucleotide sequence: TGTGCCAGCAGTGCTTCTTCTCCCCGGGTTCAAGAGACCCAGTACTTC. Translating gives CASSASSPRVQETQYF.

The rearrangement uses TRBV6-5 and TRBJ1-3, with D unresolved. The CDR3 extends over 14 amino acids. In germline, CDR1 is MNHEY, CDR2 SVGAGI. Trimming took 0 bases from V and 4 from J, leaving 7 bases between them. The CDR3, as DNA: TGTGCCAGCAGTTACTCGAGGCAGGGAAACACCATATATTTT. This translates into CASSYSRQGNTIYF.

This clone has only one observation. The rearrangement joins TRBV19 to TRBJ1-1, with TRBD1 identical over 8 bases. The germline gives CDR1 LNHDA, CDR2 SQIVND (reference sequence). The CDR3 is 14 amino acids. The trim removed 7 bases at V and 2 bases at J, leaving 6 bases unmatched. CDR3 bases: TGTGCCAGTACTCAGGACAGGGCAAACACTGAAGCTTTCTTT. This translates into CASTQDRANTEAFF.